The present TCR beta chain was sequenced within a study of cytomegalovirus exposure and HLA in healthy donors (dated by TCRdb to 2015 to 2018). The study in broad terms: According to an earlier analysis of several hundred of the donors, about 179 million T cells yielded roughly 100 million unique TCR beta sequences and more than 250 Gb of sequence data. Approximately 300 gigabases of sequencing data and roughly 90 million unique TCR sequences were included in an early release covering roughly 600 HLA-typed donors. The genetic ancestry cluster associated with self-reported Caucasian donors included roughly 84% of the roughly 400 genotyped donors. The aim of the study was to test whether cataloging public T cell receptors could identify signatures of past pathogen exposure. Using immunosequencing, the study profiled T cell repertoires from around 670 subjects and related those repertoires to cytomegalovirus serostatus. In addition to the first cohort of around 670 subjects, a separate validation cohort of approximately 120 different subjects was used. The study combined high-throughput TCR immunosequencing, statistical association of individual TCRs with disease status, and machine learning to predict cytomegalovirus infection status. A later analysis re-analyzed previously published TCR beta repertoires from 650 to 800 donors and added high-resolution HLA genotyping to study TCR occurrence patterns. Rather than drawing on any new phenotypic data, the later analysis identified candidate immune exposures from TCR beta sequences and the way those sequences occurred across donors. To decide whether each TCR beta V gene segment behaved as functional or pseudogenic, an earlier analysis of fewer than 750 of the donors relied on high-throughput TCR beta sequencing. Donor age, sex, ethnicity and CMV serostatus were collected together with the repertoire data. In a later genetic analysis, genome-wide SNP genotypes for about 65% of the roughly 700 donors were used, and that subset was treated as a discovery cohort. All discovery cohort repertoires had been generated using a single sequencing platform. HLA typing included class I and class II loci at four-digit resolution. The number of donors typed differed by locus, with roughly 629-640 for A, B, C, DRB1 and DQB1, around 520 for DQA1, approximately 580 for DPA1, and approximately 470 for DPB1. Five DR-DQ haplotypes were handled as single units for association and clustering because linkage in the cohort was strong. On average, around 240,000 unique TCR beta nucleotide sequences were sequenced per donor among a few hundred genotyped donors of the cohort, with roughly 18% of those sequences being non-productive.

Library method: the immunoSEQ multiplex PCR assay. The multiplex PCR relied on a mix of 60 forward primers for TCR Vbeta segments and 13 reverse primers for TCR Jbeta segments. Amplification of the CDR3 region of rearranged TCR beta genes was performed with a multiplex PCR assay on genomic DNA. Amplified TCR beta libraries were sequenced as 87-base-pair reads on the Illumina HiSeq System. As for the original processing: A later analysis counted tens of millions of unique TCR beta chains across the approximately 700 repertoires, and 9.5 million to 11 million of these chains were shared by at least two donors. Raw reads were error-corrected and collapsed into unique sequences by a nearest-neighbor algorithm in which closely related sequences were merged to remove PCR and sequencing errors. CDR3 sequences were aligned to IMGT reference sequences to assign V, D and J gene segments. For a sequence to be retained, a match of at least six nucleotides was required to both a V gene segment and a J gene segment. A rearrangement counted as productive if the CDR3 had no stop codons and remained in frame with V and J, and every other rearrangement counted as non-productive. Following IMGT convention, CDR3 was defined as the stretch from the second conserved V-encoded cysteine up to the conserved J-encoded phenylalanine. Sequences without an unambiguous match to a single V gene segment were excluded from the earlier analysis of 450 to 750 of the donors. In an earlier analysis of 587 of the donors, V segments were called functional above 56.7% productive rearrangements and were called segregating when the between-donor standard deviation exceeded 5%. A statistical classification framework was built to diagnose cytomegalovirus status from the catalog of TCR beta chain sequences. V and J gene assignment, in a later analysis, came from comparing TCR nucleotide sequences with IMGT/GENE-DB human TR gene sequences. In a later analysis, CDR3 sequences and most-parsimonious VDJ recombination scenarios were assigned using the TCRdist pipeline. In a later analysis, each TCR beta chain was defined by its CDR3 amino acid sequence together with its V-gene family, and reads without a unique V-gene family were excluded. To address suspected cross-contamination and a sequencing artifact, a later analysis removed around 590 highly shared, low-generation-probability nucleotide sequences. For each public chain, a later analysis derived a clonal expansion index from normalized ranks of inferred template counts within each repertoire. In a later analysis, generation probabilities were computed with a VDJ recombination model fitted to out-of-frame rearrangements, and the resulting probabilities were checked against IGoR. Hypergeometric tests were used in a later analysis to score TCR-TCR, TCR-HLA and TCR-CMV co-occurrence, with a repertoire-size bias correction applied to the TCR pairs. False discovery rates were estimated in a later analysis by permuting HLA or CMV assignments 20 times. In a later analysis, co-occurring TCRs were grouped using DBSCAN, and TCRdist sequence similarity was added for clustering within HLA-allele-positive subsets. Repertoires with fewer than 30,000 or more than 120,000 public chains, plus five repertoires with anomalous nucleotide sharing, were excluded from co-occurrence clustering. Here the immuneACCESS table is served through TCRdb, limited to in-frame sequences with V and J called. Missing clones are a known gap in these copies; in checked studies unresolved V genes cover under half, and the rest lacks a known reason. The V and J calls and clone size come from that table; D and trimming were worked out from the DNA. Across this sample there are about 170,000 clones, with around 73% seen only once. The ten largest clones take up 5% to 5.5% of the sample.

The cohort consisted of some 670 healthy bone marrow donors. Cohort members were all nominally healthy when sampled, although unrecorded immune exposures were likely present. The donor tested CMV seropositive, placing the donor among the roughly 300 seropositive members of the cohort. A peripheral blood sample was collected from each donor, and TCR beta sequencing was performed on peripheral blood mononuclear cells. Genomic DNA extraction from the blood cell samples was performed with the Qiagen DNeasy Blood Extraction Kit. From a lookup of the germline V gene, CDR1 and CDR2 are MGHRA and YSYEKL. The CDR3 numbers 16 residues from cysteine through phenylalanine. Just the 48-base CDR3 DNA is kept, in frame starting at base 1. For this chain, trimming is 1 base at the V end and 1 base at the J end, and the number of junction bases without a gene match is 4. The paper as a whole reports these results and caveats: A total of fewer than 200 TCR beta chains were listed by the study as associated with cytomegalovirus. In this cohort, only TCR beta chains were sequenced, and detectable features were limited by the absence of alpha or paired-chain data. In a later analysis, HLA-associated TCR beta chains showed more clonal expansion and lower generation probabilities than non-associated chains that were equally common. According to the authors, the approach could potentially be generalized to other disease states and immunological phenotypes. According to a later analysis, most CMV-associated TCR beta chains appeared to be HLA-restricted, and the HLA associations seemed to be driven largely by CMV exposure. Specific HLA alleles were associated with over 15,000 TCR beta sequences at a false discovery rate of 0.05 in a later analysis. The only immune exposure information available for the cohort was CMV serostatus. Roughly uniform sequencing depth across donors was assumed in presence/absence analyses, although this assumption may not hold. The earlier analysis of nearly 600 of the donors excluded approximately 17 rarely observed V segments, including chromosome 9 orphons, because counts were too low. According to a later analysis, parvovirus B19, influenza, CMV and Epstein-Barr virus appeared linked to several top co-occurrence clusters. V-gene and J-gene trimming of TCR beta chains was associated with a missense DCLRE1C variant in a later genetic analysis, and the association was replicated in an independent cohort. When HLA alleles, especially DR and DQ, strongly co-occurred, attributing TCR associations to individual alleles was difficult. A cluster of highly shared sequence variants was judged likely to be a technical artifact of the sequencing pipeline. Correlated functional status among segregating V segments might reflect linkage disequilibrium, but an unknown experimental factor could not be ruled out. Most TCR sequences were seen in very few donors, while some public TCRs were found in many individuals. A further reported finding was that TCR beta sequences accurately predicted the HLA-A and HLA-B alleles for most subjects in the first cohort. Compared with the roughly 670-donor mean, donors in an Asian-associated ancestry cluster had fewer N-insertions in productive TCRs, according to a later genetic analysis. Broadly in line with IMGT annotations, most TCR beta V segments showed up in productive rearrangements about 87% or about 30% of the time in an earlier analysis of 587 of the donors. Because some donors lacked HLA typing at each locus, the association tests relied only on the typed subset. In vitro tests confirmed that a few of the cytomegalovirus-associated TCR beta chains recognize cytomegalovirus antigens. In a later analysis, TCR association rates were found to vary across HLA loci, with the most associated TCRs seen for DRB1 alleles and the fewest for HLA-C alleles. Some IMGT-functional V segments, including TRBV6-2 and TRBV6-3, could not be distinguished by the 87-base-pair reads and were therefore excluded. Cytomegalovirus status was reported to be diagnosed by the classifier with high specificity and sensitivity in both the original and validation cohorts.

For this clone: Its antigen is not yet known. There are no base qualities to consult, and no much larger clone falls within one base.

The source is a woman aged 18-35 years in good health and CMV-seropositive. The rearrangement combines TRBV4-1 with TRBJ2-7, and TRBD1 aligns with 10 junction nucleotides. Sequencing was carried out using PBMCs. CDR3 protein: CASSQARDRGSYEQYF. The bases are TGCGCCAGCAGCCAAGCCCGGGACAGGGGATCCTACGAGCAGTACTTC.